This T cell receptor (beta chain) emerged from a study of T cell changes during pregnancy in multiple sclerosis. Measured with immunoSEQ multiplex PCR; TCRdb has only the in-frame clones, and not every one. The table lists some 60,000 clones, about 91% of them singletons, with 0.76% in the top ten. The CDR3 spans 14 residues. The J segment lost 0 bases and the V segment lost 7 bases, leaving 2 bases of the junction unmatched. Germline V gives CDR1 MNHEY, CDR2 SVGAGI. The J gene is TRBJ2-2, the V gene TRBV6-5; 7 bases are a match to TRBD1. This TCR came from a female donor with multiple sclerosis, enrolled in a pregnancy study. The sample here was CD4+ T cells from peripheral blood mononuclear cells, taken in the first trimester of pregnancy. The DNA of the CDR3 is TGTGCCAGCAAAGGGACAGCGAACACCGGGGAGCTGTTTTTT. This translates into CASKGTANTGELFF.